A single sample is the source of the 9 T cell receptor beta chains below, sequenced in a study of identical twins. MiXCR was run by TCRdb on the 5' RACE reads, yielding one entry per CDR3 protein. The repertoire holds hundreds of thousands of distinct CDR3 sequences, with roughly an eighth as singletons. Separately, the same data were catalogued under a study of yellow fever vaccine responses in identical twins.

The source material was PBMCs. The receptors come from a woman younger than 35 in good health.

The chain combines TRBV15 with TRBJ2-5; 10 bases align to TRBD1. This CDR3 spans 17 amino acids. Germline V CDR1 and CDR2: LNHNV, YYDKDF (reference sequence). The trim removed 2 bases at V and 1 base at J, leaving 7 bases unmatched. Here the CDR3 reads CATSRRQGAYFQETQYF. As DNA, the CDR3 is TGTGCCACCAGCAGACGACAGGGGGCCTATTTCCAAGAGACCCAGTACTTC.

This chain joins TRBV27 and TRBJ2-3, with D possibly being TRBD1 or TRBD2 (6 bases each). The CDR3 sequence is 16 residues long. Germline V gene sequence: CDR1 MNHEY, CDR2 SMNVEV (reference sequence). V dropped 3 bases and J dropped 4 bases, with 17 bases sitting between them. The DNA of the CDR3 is TGTGCCAGCAGTTTGTCAAGGGGGGTCGCCGCAGATACGCAGTATTTT. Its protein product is CASSLSRGVAADTQYF.

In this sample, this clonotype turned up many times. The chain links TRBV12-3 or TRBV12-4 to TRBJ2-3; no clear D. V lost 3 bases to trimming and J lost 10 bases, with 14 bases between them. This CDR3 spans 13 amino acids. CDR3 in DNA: TGTGCCAGCAGTTTCGGTCAAACCGGTTCGCAGTATTTT. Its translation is CASSFGQTGSQYF.

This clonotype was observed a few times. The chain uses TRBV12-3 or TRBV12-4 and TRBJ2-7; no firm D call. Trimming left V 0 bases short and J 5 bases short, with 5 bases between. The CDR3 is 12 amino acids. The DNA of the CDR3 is TGTGCCAGCAGTTTAGCGTGGCACGAGCAGTACTTC. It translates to CASSLAWHEQYF.

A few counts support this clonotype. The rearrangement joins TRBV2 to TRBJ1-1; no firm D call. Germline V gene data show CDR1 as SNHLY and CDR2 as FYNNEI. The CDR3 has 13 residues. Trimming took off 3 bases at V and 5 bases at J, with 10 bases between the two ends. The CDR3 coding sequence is TGTGCCAGCAGTGATGAGGTTGGGACTGAAGCTTTCTTT. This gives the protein CASSDEVGTEAFF. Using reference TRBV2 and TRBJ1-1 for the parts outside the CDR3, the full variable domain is EPEVTQTPSHQVTQMGQEVILRCVPISNHLYFYWYRQILGQKVEFLVSFYNNEISEKSEIFDDQFSVERPDGSNFTLKIRSTKLEDSAMYFCASSDEVGTEAFFGQGTRLTVV.

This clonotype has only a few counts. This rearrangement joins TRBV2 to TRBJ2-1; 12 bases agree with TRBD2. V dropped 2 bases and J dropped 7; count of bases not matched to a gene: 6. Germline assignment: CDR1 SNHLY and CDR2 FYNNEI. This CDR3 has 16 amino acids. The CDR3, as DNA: TGTGCCAGCAGTGAATTCGGACTAGCGGGAAGGAATGAGCAGTTCTTC. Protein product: CASSEFGLAGRNEQFF.

The CDR3 DNA reads TGCAGTGCTCGGGACAGGTTGAGCAATCAGCCCCAGCATTTT. Translation gives CSARDRLSNQPQHF. V gene TRBV20-1 combines with J gene TRBJ1-5, with 8 bases identical to TRBD1. The V segment lost 5 bases and the J segment 1 base; nucleotides outside the gene matches: 4. The germline CDR1 and CDR2 sequences are DFQATT and SNEGSKA (reference sequence). The CDR3 has 14 amino acids.

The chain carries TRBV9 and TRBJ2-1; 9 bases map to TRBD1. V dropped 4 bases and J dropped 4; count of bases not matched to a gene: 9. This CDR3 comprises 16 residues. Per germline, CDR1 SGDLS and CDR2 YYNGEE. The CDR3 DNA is TGTGCCAGCAGCCCTTTACAGGGGGCTGCATACAATGAGCAGTTCTTC. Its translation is CASSPLQGAAYNEQFF.

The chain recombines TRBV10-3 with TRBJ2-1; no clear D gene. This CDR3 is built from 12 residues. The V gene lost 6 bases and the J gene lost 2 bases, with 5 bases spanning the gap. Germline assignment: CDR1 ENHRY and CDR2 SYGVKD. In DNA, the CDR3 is TGTGCCATCAGAGGACCCTACAATGAGCAGTTCTTC. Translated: CAIRGPYNEQFF.